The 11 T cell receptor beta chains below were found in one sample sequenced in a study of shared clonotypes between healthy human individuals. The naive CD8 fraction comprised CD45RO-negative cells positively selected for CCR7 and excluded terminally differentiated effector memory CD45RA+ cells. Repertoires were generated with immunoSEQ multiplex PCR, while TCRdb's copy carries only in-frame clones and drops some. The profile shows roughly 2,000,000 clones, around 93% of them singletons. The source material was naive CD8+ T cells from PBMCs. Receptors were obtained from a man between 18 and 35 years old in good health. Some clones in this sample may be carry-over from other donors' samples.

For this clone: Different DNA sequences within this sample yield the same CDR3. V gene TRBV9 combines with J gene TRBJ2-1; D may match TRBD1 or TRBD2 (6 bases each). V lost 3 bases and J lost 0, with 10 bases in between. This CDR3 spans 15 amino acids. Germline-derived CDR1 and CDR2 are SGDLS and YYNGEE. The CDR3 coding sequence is TGTGCCAGCAGCGAAGGGGGGAGCTCCTACAATGAGCAGTTCTTC. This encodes CASSEGGSSYNEQFF.

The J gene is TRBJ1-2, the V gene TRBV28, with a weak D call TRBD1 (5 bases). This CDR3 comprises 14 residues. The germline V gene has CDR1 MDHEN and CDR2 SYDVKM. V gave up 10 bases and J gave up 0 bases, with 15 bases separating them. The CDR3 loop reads CAILGDLPNYGYTF. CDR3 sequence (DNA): TGTGCCATCCTAGGGGACCTCCCTAACTATGGCTACACCTTC.

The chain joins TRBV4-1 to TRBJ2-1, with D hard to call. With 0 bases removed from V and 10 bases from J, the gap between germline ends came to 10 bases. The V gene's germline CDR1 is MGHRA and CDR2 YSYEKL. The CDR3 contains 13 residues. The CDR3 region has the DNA TGCGCCAGCAGCCAAGATGCCGAGCACGAGCAGTTCTTC. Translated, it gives CASSQDAEHEQFF.

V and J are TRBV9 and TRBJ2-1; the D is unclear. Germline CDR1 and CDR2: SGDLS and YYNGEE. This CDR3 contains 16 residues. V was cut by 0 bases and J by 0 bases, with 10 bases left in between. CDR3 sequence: CASSVAPRRSYNEQFF. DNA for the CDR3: TGTGCCAGCAGCGTAGCACCCCGCCGCTCCTACAATGAGCAGTTCTTC.

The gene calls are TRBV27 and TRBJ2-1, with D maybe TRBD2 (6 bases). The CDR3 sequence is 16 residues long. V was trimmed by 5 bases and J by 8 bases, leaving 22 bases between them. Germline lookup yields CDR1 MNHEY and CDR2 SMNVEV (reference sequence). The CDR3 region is CASSPTPMGGSDEQFF. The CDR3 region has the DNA TGTGCCAGCAGTCCTACCCCTATGGGAGGTTCTGATGAGCAGTTCTTC.

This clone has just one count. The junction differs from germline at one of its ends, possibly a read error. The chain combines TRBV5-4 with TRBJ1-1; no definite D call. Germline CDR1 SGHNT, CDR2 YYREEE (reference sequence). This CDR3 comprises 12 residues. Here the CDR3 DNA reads TGTGCCAGCGGCTTCGATGGTACTGAAGCTTTCTTT. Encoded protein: CASGFDGTEAFF.

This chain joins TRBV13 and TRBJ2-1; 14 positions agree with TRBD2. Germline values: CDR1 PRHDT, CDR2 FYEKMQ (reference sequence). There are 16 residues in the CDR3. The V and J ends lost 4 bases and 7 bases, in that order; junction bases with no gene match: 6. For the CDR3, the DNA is TGTGCCAGCAGCTCCGGGACTAGCGGGAGATTGAATGAGCAGTTCTTC. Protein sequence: CASSSGTSGRLNEQFF.

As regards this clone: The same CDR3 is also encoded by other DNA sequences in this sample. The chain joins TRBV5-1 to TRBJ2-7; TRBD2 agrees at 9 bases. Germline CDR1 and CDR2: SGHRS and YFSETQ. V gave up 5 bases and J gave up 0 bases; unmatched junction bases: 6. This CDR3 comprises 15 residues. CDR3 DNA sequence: TGCGCCAGCAGTCTTCTAGCGGGATACTCCTACGAGCAGTACTTC. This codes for CASSLLAGYSYEQYF. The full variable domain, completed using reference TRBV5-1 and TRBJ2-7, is KAGVTQTPRYLIKTRGQQVTLSCSPISGHRSVSWYQQTPGQGLQFLFEYFSETQRNKGNFPGRFSGRQFSNSRSEMNVSTLELGDSALYLCASSLLAGYSYEQYFGPGTRLTVT.

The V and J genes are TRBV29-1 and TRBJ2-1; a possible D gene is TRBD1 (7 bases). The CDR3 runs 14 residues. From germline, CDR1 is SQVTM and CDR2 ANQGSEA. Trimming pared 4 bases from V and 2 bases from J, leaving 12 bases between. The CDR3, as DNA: TGCAGCGTTGCCCCAGGGGGGACCTACAATGAGCAGTTCTTC. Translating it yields CSVAPGGTYNEQFF.

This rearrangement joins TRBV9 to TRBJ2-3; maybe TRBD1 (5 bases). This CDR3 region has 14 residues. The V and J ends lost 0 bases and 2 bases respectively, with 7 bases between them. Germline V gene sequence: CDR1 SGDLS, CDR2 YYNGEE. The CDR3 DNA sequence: TGTGCCAGCAGCGTAGAGACAGACACAGATACGCAGTATTTT. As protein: CASSVETDTDTQYF.

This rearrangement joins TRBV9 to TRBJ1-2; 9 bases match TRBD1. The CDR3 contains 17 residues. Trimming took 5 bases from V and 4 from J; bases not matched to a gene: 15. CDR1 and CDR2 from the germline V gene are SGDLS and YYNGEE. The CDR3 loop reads CASRPTTGQGVPYGYTF. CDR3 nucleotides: TGTGCCAGCAGACCAACTACGGGACAGGGAGTCCCCTATGGCTACACCTTC.